Listed below are T cell receptor beta chains from one sample, sequenced in a study of blood T cell repertoires in COVID-19. The protocol was immunoSEQ multiplex PCR, while the TCRdb copy is restricted to in-frame clones and leaves out a portion. The repertoire consists of some 120,000 clones, with 65% to 85% occurring once and the leading ten covering 5.9%. The sample taken for sequencing was peripheral blood. Receptors were obtained from a man of 80 years or more with active or convalescent COVID-19. Each CDR3 is given with its conserved first and last residue.

V gene | CDR3 protein
TRBV5-4 | CASRRDRELSSPLHF
TRBV18 | CASSPGGGARTGELFF
TRBV6-5 | CASEGASYEQYF
TRBV20-1 | CSATEPTTGTQYF
TRBV14 | CASSVYPDTEAFF
TRBV7-9 | CASSSYDREREGYTF
TRBV7-2 | CASSIGQTQYF
TRBV11-2 | CASSPHPGGLYEQYF
TRBV2 | CASSSGTGIHQPQHF
TRBV4-3 | CASSQDSGGGNEQYF
TRBV18 | CASSPPADRGEQYF
TRBV3-1/TRBV3-2 | CASSQKWVPGTEAFF
TRBV19 | CASRPDRGVYGYTF
TRBV12-3/TRBV12-4 | CASRGTGAAEAFF
TRBV10-3 | CAISDISGNTIYF
TRBV3-1/TRBV3-2 | CASSQVGARGDGRNEQFF
TRBV5-5 | CASSLTVPGYEQYF
TRBV30 | CAYRGGGEKLFF
TRBV12-3/TRBV12-4 | CASSPGHTGELFF
TRBV11-2 | CASSPRTETYEQYF
TRBV7-3 | CASSPWGGEDEQFF
TRBV4-3 | CASSQEGRGPYEQYF
TRBV6-5 | CASGRNDRGTQYF
TRBV2 | CATHRYLGGEGTSTDTQYF
TRBV18 | CASSQSGVGANVLTF
TRBV5-5 | CASRLVGAYEQYF
TRBV10-2 | CASSVDRGGGYTF